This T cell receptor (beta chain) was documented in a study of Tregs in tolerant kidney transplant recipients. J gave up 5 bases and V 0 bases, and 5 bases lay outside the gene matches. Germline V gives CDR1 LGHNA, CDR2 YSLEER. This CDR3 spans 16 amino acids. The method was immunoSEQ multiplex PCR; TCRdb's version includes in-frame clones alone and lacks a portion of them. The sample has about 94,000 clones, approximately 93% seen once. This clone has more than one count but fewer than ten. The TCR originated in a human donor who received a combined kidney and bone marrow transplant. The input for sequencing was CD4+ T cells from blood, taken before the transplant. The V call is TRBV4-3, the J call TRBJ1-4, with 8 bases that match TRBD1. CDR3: CASSQDETGENEKLFF. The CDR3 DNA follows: TGCGCCAGCAGCCAAGACGAGACAGGGGAAAATGAAAAACTGTTTTTT.